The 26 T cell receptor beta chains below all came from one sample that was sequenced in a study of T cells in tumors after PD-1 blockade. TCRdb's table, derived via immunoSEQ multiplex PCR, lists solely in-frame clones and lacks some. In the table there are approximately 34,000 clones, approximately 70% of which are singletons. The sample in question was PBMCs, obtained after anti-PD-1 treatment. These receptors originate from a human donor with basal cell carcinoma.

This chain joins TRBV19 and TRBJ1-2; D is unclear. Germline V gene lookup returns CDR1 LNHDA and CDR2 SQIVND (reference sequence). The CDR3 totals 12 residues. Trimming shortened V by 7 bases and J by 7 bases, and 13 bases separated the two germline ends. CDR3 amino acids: CASKALWGGYTF. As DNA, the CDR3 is TGTGCCAGTAAGGCACTATGGGGTGGCTACACCTTC.

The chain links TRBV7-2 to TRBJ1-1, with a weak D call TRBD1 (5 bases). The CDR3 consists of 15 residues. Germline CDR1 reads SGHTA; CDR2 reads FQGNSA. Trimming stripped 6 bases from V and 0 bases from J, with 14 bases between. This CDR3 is CASSPEGILNTEAFF. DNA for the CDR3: TGTGCCAGCAGTCCTGAGGGGATCCTGAACACTGAAGCTTTCTTT.

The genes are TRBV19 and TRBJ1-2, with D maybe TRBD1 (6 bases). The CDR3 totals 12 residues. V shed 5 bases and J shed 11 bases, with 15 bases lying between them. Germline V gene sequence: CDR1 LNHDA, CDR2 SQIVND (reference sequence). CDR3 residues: CASSPGQGGYTF. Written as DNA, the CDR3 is TGTGCCAGTAGTCCGGGACAAGGCGGTTACACCTTC.

The CDR3: CASSLGLGGSSYEQYF. DNA of the CDR3: TGTGCCAGCAGCTTAGGGCTAGGCGGGAGCTCCTACGAGCAGTACTTC. This chain uses TRBV7-2 with TRBJ2-7; TRBD2 agrees at 7 bases. The CDR3 runs to 16 residues. The trim removed 1 base at V and 0 bases at J, leaving 6 bases unmatched. In germline, CDR1 is SGHTA, CDR2 FQGNSA.

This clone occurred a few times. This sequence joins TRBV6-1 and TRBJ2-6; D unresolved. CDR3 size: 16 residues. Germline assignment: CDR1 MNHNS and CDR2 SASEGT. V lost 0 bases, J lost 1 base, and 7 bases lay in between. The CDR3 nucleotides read TGTGCCAGCAGTGAAGCGAAGGGATCTGGGGCCAACGTCCTGACTTTC. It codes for CASSEAKGSGANVLTF.

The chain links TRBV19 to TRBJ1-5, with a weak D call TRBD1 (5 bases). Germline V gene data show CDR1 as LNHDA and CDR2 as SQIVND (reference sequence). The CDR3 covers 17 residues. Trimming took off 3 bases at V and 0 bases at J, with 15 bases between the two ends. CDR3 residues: CASSIIVQGPSNQPQHF. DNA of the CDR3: TGTGCCAGTAGTATTATAGTCCAGGGCCCTAGCAATCAGCCCCAGCATTTT.

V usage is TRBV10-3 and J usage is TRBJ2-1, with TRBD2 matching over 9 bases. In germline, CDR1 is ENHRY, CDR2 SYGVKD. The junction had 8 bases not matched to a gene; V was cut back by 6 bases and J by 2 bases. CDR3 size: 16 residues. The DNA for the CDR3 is TGTGCCATCAGCGGGGTCGTAGCGGGGGCCTACAATGAGCAGTTCTTC. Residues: CAISGVVAGAYNEQFF.

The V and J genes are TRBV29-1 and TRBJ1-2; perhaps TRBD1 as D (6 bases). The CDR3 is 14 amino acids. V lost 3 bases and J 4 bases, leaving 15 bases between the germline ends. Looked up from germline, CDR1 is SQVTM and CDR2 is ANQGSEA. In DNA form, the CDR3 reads TGCAGCGTTGAGAGGGTCGGACAGAGCTATGGCTACACCTTC. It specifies CSVERVGQSYGYTF. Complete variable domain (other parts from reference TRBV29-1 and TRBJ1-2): SAVISQKPSRDICQRGTSLTIQCQVDSQVTMMFWYRQQPGQSLTLIATANQGSEATYESGFVIDKFPISRPNLTFSTLTVSNMSPEDSSIYLCSVERVGQSYGYTFGSGTRLTVV.

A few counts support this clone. This CDR3 is CASKQVAGALEQYF. As DNA, the CDR3 is TGTGCCAGCAAACAGGTAGCGGGAGCCCTCGAGCAGTACTTC. The gene calls are TRBV18 and TRBJ2-7; 9 bases are shared with TRBD2. This CDR3 is 14 amino acids long. Per germline, CDR1 KGHSH and CDR2 LQKENI. With V trimmed by 8 bases and J by 6 bases, 11 bases remained unmatched.

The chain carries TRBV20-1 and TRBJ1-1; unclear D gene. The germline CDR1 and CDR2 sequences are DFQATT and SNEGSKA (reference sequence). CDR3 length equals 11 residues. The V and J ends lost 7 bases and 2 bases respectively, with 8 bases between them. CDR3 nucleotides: TGCAGTGTATTCGGTAACACTGAAGCTTTCTTT. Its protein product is CSVFGNTEAFF.

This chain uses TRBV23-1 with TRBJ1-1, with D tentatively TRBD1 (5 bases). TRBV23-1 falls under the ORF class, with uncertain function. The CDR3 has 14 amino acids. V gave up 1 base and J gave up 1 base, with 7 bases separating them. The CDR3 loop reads CASSQWGRNTEAFF. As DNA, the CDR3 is TGCGCCAGCAGTCAATGGGGGAGGAACACTGAAGCTTTCTTT.

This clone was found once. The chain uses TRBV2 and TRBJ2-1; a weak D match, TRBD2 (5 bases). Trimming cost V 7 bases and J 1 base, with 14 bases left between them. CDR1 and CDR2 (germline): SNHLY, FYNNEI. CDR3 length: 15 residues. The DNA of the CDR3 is TGTGCCAGCACCCGTCCGGGATTATCCTACAATGAGCAGTTCTTC. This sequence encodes CASTRPGLSYNEQFF.

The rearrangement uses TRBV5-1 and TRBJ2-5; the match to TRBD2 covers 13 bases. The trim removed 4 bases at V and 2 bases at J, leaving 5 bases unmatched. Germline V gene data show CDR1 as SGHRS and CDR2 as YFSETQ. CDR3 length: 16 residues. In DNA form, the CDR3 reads TGCGCCAGCAGCCTGGGGGGACTAGCGGGACAAGAGACCCAGTACTTC. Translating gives CASSLGGLAGQETQYF.

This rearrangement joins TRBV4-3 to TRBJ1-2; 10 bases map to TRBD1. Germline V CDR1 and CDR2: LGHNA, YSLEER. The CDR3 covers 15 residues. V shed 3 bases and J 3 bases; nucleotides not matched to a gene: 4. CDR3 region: CASSHQTGGYYGYTF. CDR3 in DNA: TGCGCCAGCAGCCATCAGACAGGGGGCTACTATGGCTACACCTTC.

CDR3 coding DNA: TGTGCCAGCAGCGTAGCGGGACAGGGGGCAGATACGCAGTATTTT. Translated: CASSVAGQGADTQYF. The chain carries TRBV9 and TRBJ2-3, with TRBD1 matching over 11 bases. Trimming at V came to 0 bases and at J to 4 bases, leaving 1 base not matched to a gene. From germline, CDR1 is SGDLS and CDR2 YYNGEE. The CDR3 spans 15 residues.

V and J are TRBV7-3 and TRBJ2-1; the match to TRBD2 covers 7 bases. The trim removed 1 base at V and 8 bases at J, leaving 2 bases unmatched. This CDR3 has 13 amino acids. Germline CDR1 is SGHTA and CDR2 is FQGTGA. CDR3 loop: CASSLSRGDEQFF. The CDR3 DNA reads TGTGCCAGCAGCTTAAGTCGGGGGGATGAGCAGTTCTTC.

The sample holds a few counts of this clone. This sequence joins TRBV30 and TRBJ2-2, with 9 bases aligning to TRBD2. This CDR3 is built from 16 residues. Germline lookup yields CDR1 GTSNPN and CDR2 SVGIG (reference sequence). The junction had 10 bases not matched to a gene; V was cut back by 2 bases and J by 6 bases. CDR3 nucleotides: TGTGCCTGGAGTTTTCACCTTAGCGGGAGCCCCGGGGAGCTGTTTTTT. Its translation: CAWSFHLSGSPGELFF.

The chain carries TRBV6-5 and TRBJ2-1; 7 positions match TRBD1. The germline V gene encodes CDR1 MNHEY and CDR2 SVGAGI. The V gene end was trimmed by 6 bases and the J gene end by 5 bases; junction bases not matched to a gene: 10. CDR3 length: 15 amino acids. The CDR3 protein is CASRSDGTAHNEQFF. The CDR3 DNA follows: TGTGCCAGCAGATCAGACGGGACAGCTCACAATGAGCAGTTCTTC.

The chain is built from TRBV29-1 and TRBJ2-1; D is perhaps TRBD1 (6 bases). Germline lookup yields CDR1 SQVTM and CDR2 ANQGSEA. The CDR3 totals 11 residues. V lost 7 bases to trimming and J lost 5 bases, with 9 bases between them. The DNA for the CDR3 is TGCAGCGCGGACAGACACAATGAGCAGTTCTTC. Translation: CSADRHNEQFF.

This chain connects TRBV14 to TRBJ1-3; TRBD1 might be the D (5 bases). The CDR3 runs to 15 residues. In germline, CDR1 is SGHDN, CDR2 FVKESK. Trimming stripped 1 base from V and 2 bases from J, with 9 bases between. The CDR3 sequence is CASSQGMGPGNTIYF. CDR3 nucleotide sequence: TGTGCCAGCAGCCAAGGGATGGGGCCTGGAAACACCATATATTTT.

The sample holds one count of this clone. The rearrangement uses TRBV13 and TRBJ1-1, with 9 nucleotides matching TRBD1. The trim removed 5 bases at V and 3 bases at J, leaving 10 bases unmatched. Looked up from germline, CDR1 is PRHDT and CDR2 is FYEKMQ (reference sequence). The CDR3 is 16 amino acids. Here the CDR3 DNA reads TGTGCCAGCAGCCCTGGACAGGGGACCATGCACACTGAAGCTTTCTTT. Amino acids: CASSPGQGTMHTEAFF.

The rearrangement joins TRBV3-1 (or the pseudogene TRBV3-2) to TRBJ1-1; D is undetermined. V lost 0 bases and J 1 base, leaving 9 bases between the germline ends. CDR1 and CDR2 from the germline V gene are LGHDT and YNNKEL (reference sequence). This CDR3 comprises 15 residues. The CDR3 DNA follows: TGTGCCAGCAGCCAAGACGGACGGTCGAACACTGAAGCTTTCTTT. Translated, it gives CASSQDGRSNTEAFF.

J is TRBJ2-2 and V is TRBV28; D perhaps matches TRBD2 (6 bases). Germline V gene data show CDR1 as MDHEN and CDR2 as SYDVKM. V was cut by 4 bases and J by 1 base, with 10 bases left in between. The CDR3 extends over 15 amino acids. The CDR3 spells CASSWDGRNTGELFF. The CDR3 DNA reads TGTGCCAGCAGTTGGGACGGGAGGAACACCGGGGAGCTGTTTTTT.

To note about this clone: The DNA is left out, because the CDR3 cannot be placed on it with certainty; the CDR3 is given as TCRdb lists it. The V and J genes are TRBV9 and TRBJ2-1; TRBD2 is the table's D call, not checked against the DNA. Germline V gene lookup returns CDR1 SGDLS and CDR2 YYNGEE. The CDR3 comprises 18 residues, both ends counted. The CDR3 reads CASSVVWERESTYNEQFF.

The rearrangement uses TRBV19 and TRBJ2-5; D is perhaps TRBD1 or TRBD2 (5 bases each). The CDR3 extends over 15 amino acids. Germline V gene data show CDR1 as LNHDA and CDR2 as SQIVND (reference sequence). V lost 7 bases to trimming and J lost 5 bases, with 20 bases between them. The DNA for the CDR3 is TGTGCCAGTATCGGGGCGAGGGGAACCCGGGAGACCCAGTACTTC. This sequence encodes CASIGARGTRETQYF.

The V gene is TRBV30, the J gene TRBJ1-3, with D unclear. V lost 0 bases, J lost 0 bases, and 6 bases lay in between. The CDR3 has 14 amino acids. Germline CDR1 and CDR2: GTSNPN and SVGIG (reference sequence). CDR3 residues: CAWSVRGSGNTIYF. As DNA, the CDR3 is TGTGCCTGGAGTGTACGGGGCTCTGGAAACACCATATATTTT.